This TCR beta chain was documented in a study of blood T cell repertoires in COVID-19. Authors' data handling: The authors estimated nucleated cell counts from reference gene primer amplification. The repertoire was sequenced with immunoSEQ multiplex PCR; TCRdb's copy has only in-frame clones and lacks some. The V and J calls and clone size come from that table; D and trimming were worked out from the DNA. Of over 250,000 clones in the sample, roughly 90% were seen once. In terms of age and location, participants ranged from roughly 18 to 90 years and lived in roughly 22 US areas. Two negative PCRs, clearance, or symptom resolution had been documented for recovered Cohort 3 donors. Germline V gene sequence: CDR1 SGHDT, CDR2 YYEEEE. CDR3 length equals 15 residues. Trimming at V came to 0 bases and at J to 10 bases, leaving 7 bases not matched to a gene.

Sequencing was done on a sample of PBMCs or T cells enriched from blood (not recorded which). The chain has TRBV5-6 and TRBJ2-1, with TRBD2 matching 10 bases. The TCR was taken from a man in his 60s who had recovered from COVID-19. The chain's CDR3 is CASSLAKRGGLEQFF. CDR3 bases: TGTGCCAGCAGCTTGGCCAAGCGGGGGGGACTAGAGCAGTTCTTC.